This T cell receptor beta chain was sequenced for a study of vaccination effects on CD4 cells after COVID-19. CDR3 length: 13 amino acids. Trimming pared 5 bases from V and 6 bases from J, leaving 12 bases between. Per the germline V gene, CDR1 is SNHLY and CDR2 is FYNNEI. Generated by immunoSEQ multiplex PCR, the TCRdb table keeps only in-frame clones and is missing some. The table includes approximately 14,000 clones, more than 70% detected once. In the case of this clone: The antigen is unknown.

The ViraFEST assay expanded antigen-specific CD4+ T cells with viral peptide pools before sequencing. With approximately 10 days of culture completed, CD4+ T cells were isolated. SARS-CoV-2 infection was confirmed by PCR in the person between March and December 2020. Everyone in the study got two shots of either the BNT162b2 or mRNA-1273 vaccine. This TCR came from a human donor who had a prior SARS-CoV-2 infection. This chain connects TRBV2 to TRBJ2-3, with D perhaps assigned TRBD1 or TRBD2 (5 bases each). Specimen: CD4+ T cells from PBMCs cultured with HCoV-NL63 spike peptides, collected after COVID-19 vaccination. The CDR3 is CASSYGAGDTQYF. Written as DNA, the CDR3 is TGTGCCAGCAGTTACGGGGCCGGGGATACGCAGTATTTT.